This TCR beta chain was observed in a study of cytomegalovirus exposure and HLA in healthy donors. Trimming cost V 1 base and J 0 bases, with 7 bases left between them. CDR3 size: 14 residues. CDR1 and CDR2 (germline): SEHNR, FQNEAQ (reference sequence). Concerning this clone: What it binds is unknown.

Profiling relied on immunoSEQ multiplex PCR, and the TCRdb table lists in-frame clones only, not all of them. The data hold approximately 180,000 clones, with approximately 86% observed a single time. Points from the study as a whole: Subsequent analysis of the approximately 120 validation repertoires found a tendency for first-cohort TCR clusters to co-occur. It was approximately 150 TCR beta chains that were listed as cytomegalovirus-associated. In vitro work confirmed that a few CMV-associated chains recognize CMV antigens. The classifier was said to identify cytomegalovirus status with high specificity and sensitivity.

The origin of this receptor is a man aged 18 to 29 in good health and CMV-seropositive. The V call is TRBV7-9, the J call TRBJ2-7; no clear D. The source material was PBMCs. In DNA, the CDR3 is TGTGCCAGCAGCTTAGGCACTACCTCCTACGAGCAGTACTTC. This codes for CASSLGTTSYEQYF.